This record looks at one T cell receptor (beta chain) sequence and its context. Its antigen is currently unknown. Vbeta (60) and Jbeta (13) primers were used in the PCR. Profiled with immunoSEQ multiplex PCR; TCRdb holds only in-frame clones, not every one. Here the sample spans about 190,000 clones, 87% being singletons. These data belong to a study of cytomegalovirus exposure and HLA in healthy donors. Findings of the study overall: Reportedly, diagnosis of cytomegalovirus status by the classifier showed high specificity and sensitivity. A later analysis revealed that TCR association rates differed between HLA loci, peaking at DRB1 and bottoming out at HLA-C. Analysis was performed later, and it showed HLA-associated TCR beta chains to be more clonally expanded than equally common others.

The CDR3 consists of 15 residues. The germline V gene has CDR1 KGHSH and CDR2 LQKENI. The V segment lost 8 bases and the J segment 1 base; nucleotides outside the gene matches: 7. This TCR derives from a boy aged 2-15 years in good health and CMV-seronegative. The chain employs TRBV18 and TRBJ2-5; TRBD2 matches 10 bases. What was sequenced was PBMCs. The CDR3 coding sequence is TGTGCCAGCCGCGTCAGCGGGGGGGCCCAAGAGACCCAGTACTTC. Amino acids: CASRVSGGAQETQYF.